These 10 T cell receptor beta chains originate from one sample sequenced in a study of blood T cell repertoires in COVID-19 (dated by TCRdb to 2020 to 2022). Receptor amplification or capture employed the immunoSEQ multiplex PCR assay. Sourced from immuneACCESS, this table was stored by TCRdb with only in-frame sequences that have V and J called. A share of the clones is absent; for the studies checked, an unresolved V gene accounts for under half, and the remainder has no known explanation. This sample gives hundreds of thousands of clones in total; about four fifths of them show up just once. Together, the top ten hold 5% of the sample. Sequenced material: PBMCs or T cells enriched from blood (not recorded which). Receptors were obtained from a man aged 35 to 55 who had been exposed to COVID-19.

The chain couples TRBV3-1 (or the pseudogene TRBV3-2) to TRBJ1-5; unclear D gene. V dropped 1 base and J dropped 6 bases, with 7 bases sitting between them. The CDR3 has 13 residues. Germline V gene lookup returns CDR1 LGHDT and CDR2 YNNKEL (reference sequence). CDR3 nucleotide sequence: TGTGCCAGCAGCCAAGCTATTGGTCAGCCCCAGCATTTT. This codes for CASSQAIGQPQHF.

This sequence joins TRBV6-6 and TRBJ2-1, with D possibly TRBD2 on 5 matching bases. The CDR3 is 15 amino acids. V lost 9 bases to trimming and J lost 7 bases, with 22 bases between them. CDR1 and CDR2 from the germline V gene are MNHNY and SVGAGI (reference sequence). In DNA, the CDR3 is TGTGCCAGTTCCCTCCCCTCCGGGGAGAGGAATGAGCAGTTCTTC. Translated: CASSLPSGERNEQFF.

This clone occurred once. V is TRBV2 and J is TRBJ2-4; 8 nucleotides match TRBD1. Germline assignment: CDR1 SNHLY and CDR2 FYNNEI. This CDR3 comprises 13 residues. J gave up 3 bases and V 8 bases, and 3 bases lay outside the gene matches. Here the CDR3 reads CASRQGYKNIQYF. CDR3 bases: TGTGCCAGCCGACAGGGGTACAAAAACATTCAGTACTTC.

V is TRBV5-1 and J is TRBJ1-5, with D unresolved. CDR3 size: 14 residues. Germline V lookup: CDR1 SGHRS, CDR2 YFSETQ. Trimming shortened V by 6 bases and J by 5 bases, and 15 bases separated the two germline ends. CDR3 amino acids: CASTSLPGYQPQHF. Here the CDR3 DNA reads TGCGCCAGCACCTCCCTCCCCGGTTATCAGCCCCAGCATTTT.

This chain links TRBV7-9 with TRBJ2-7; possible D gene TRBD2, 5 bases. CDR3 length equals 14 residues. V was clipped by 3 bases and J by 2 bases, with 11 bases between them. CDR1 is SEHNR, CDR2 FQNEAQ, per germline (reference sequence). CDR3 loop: CASSFRTDTYEQYF. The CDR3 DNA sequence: TGTGCCAGCAGCTTCCGGACTGACACCTACGAGCAGTACTTC. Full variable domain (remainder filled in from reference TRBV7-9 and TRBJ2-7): DTGVSQNPRHKITKRGQNVTFRCDPISEHNRLYWYRQTLGQGPEFLTYFQNEAQLEKSRLLSDRFSAERPKGSFSTLEIQRTEQGDSAMYLCASSFRTDTYEQYFGPGTRLTVT.

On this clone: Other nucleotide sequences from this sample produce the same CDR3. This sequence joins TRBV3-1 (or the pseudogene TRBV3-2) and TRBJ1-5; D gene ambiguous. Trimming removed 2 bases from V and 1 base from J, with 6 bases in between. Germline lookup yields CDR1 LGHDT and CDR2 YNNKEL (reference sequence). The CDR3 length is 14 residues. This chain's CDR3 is CASSQSGSNQPQHF. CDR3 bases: TGTGCCAGCAGCCAATCGGGGAGCAATCAGCCCCAGCATTTT.

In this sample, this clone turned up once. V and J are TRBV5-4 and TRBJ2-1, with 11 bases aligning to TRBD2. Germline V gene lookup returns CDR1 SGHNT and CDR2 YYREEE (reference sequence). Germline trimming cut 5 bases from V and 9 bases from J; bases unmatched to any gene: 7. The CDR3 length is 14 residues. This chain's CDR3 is CASRIAGGPFEQFF. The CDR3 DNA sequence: TGTGCCAGCAGAATAGCGGGAGGGCCCTTTGAGCAGTTCTTC. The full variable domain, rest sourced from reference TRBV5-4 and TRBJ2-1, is ETGVTQSPTHLIKTRGQQVTLRCSSQSGHNTVSWYQQALGQGPQFIFQYYREEENGRGNFPPRFSGLQFPNYSSELNVNALELDDSALYLCASRIAGGPFEQFFGPGTRLTVL.

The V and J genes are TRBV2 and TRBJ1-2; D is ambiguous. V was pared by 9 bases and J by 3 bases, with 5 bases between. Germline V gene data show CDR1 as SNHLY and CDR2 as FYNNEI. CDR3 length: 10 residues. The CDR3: CASTDYGYTF. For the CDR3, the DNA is TGTGCCAGTACAGACTATGGCTACACCTTC. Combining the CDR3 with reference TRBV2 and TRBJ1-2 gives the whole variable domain EPEVTQTPSHQVTQMGQEVILRCVPISNHLYFYWYRQILGQKVEFLVSFYNNEISEKSEIFDDQFSVERPDGSNFTLKIRSTKLEDSAMYFCASTDYGYTFGSGTRLTVV.

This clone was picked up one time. The CDR3 reads CASSGTSGNWETQYF. CDR3 in DNA: TGTGCCAGCAGCGGGACTAGCGGGAACTGGGAGACCCAGTACTTC. The chain recombines TRBV5-6 with TRBJ2-5; 13 nucleotides match TRBD2. From germline, CDR1 is SGHDT and CDR2 YYEEEE. The CDR3 covers 15 residues. The V and J ends lost 4 bases and 5 bases, in that order; junction bases with no gene match: 5. Filled out from reference TRBV5-6 and TRBJ2-5, the complete variable domain reads DAGVTQSPTHLIKTRGQQVTLRCSPKSGHDTVSWYQQALGQGPQFIFQYYEEEERQRGNFPDRFSGHQFPNYSSELNVNALLLGDSALYLCASSGTSGNWETQYFGPGTRLLVL.

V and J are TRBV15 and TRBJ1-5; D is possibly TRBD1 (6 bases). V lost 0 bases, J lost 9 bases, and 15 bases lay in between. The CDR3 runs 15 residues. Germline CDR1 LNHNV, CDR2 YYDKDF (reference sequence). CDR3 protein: CATSRDLGAARPQHF. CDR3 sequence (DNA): TGTGCCACCAGCAGAGATTTGGGGGCCGCGCGGCCCCAGCATTTT.